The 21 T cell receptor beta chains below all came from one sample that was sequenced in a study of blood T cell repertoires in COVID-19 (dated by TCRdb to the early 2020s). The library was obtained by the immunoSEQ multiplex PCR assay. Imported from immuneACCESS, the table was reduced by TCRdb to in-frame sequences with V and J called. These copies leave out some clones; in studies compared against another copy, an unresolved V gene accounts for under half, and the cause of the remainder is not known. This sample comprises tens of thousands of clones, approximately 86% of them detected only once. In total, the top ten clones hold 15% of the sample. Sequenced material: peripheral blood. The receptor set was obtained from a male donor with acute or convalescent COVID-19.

CDR3 sequence: CASSAFAGNMNTEAFF. The CDR3 DNA is TGTGCCAGCAGCGCCTTTGCGGGGAACATGAACACTGAAGCTTTCTTT. V gene TRBV9 combines with J gene TRBJ1-1; no reliable D call. The V gene's germline CDR1 is SGDLS and CDR2 YYNGEE. The CDR3 has 16 amino acids. V lost 3 bases and J 0 bases, leaving 15 bases between the germline ends.

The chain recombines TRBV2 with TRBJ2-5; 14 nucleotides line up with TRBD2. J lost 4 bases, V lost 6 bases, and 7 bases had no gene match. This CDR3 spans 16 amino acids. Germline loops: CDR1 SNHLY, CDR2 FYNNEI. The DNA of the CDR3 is TGTGCCAGCAGACCGACTAGCGGGGGGGGATCAGAGACCCAGTACTTC. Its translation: CASRPTSGGGSETQYF.

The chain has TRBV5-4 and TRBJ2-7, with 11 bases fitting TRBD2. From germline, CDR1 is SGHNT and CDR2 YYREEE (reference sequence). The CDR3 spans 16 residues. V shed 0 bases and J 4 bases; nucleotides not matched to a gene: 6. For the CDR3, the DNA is TGTGCCAGCAGCTTGGATAGCGGGGGGGCCGGGTACGAGCAGTACTTC. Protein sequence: CASSLDSGGAGYEQYF. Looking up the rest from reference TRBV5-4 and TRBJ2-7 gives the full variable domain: ETGVTQSPTHLIKTRGQQVTLRCSSQSGHNTVSWYQQALGQGPQFIFQYYREEENGRGNFPPRFSGLQFPNYSSELNVNALELDDSALYLCASSLDSGGAGYEQYFGPGTRLTVT.

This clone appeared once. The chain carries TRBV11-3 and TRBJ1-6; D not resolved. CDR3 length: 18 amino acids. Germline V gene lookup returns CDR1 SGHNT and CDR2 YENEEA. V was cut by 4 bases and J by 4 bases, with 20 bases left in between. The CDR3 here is CASSSDTGNPAYNSPLHF. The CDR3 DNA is TGTGCCAGCAGCTCAGATACCGGGAACCCCGCTTATAATTCACCCCTCCACTTT.

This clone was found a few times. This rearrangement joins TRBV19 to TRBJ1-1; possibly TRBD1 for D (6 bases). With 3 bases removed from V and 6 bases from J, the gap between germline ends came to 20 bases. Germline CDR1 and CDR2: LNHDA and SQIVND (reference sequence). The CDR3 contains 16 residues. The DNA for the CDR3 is TGTGCCAGTAGTATGGGGCAGGGGCAGATCGGCGCTGAAGCTTTCTTT. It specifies CASSMGQGQIGAEAFF.

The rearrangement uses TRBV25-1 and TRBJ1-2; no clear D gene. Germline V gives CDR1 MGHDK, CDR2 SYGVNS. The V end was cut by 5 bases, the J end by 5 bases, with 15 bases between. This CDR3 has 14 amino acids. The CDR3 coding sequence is TGTGCCAGCAGTTCCCGGGGAATAACGTATGGCTACACCTTC. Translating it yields CASSSRGITYGYTF.

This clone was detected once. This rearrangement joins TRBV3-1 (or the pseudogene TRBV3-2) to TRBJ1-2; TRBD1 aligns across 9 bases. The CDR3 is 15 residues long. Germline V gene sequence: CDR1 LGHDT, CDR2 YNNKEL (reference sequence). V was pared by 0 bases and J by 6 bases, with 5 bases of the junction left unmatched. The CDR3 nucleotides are TGTGCCAGCAGCCAAGATCAGGGACAGGGTAATGGCTACACCTTC. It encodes CASSQDQGQGNGYTF.

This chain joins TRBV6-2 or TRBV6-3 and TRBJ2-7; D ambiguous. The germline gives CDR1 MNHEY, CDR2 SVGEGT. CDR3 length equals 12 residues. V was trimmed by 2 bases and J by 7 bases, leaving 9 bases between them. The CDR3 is CASSYAAWEQYF. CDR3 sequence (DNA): TGTGCCAGCAGTTACGCGGCTTGGGAGCAGTACTTC.

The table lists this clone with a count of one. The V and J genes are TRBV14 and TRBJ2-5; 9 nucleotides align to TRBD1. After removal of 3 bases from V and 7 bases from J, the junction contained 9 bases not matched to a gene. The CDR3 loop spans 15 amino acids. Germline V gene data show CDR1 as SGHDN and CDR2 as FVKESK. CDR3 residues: CASSHRTGERRTQYF. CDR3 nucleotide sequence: TGTGCCAGCAGCCATCGGACAGGGGAGAGGCGGACCCAGTACTTC.

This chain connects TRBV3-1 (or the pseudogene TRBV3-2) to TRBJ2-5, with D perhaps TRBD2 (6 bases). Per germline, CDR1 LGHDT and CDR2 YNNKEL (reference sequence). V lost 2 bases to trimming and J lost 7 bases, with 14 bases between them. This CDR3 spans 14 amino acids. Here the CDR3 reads CASSQRTNMGTQYF. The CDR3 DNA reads TGTGCCAGCAGCCAACGGACTAATATGGGGACCCAGTACTTC.

DNA of the CDR3: TGCGCCAGCAGCTTGGGATGGGGGGGCGAAGAGACCCAGTACTTC. It is translated as CASSLGWGGEETQYF. The chain is built from TRBV5-1 and TRBJ2-5, with D perhaps matching TRBD2 (7 bases). Trimming took 0 bases from V and 3 from J, leaving 12 bases between them. Germline V gene sequence: CDR1 SGHRS, CDR2 YFSETQ. The CDR3 sequence is 15 residues long.

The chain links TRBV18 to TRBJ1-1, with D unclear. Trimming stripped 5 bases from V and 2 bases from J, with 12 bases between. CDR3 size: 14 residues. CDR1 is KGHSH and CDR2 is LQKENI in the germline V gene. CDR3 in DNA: TGTGCCAGCTCATACCAAGAGCCCAACACTGAAGCTTTCTTT. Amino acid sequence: CASSYQEPNTEAFF.

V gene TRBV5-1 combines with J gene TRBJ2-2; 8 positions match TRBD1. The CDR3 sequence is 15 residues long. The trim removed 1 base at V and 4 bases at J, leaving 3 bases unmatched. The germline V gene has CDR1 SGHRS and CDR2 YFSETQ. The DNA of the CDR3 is TGCGCCAGCAGCTTGAGGACAGGGATCACCGGGGAGCTGTTTTTT. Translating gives CASSLRTGITGELFF.

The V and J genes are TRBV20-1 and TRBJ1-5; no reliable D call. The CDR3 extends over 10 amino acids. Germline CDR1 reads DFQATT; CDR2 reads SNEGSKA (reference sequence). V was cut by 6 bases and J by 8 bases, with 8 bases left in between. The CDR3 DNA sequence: TGCAGTGCGGGGAGGGAGCCCCAGCATTTT. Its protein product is CSAGREPQHF.

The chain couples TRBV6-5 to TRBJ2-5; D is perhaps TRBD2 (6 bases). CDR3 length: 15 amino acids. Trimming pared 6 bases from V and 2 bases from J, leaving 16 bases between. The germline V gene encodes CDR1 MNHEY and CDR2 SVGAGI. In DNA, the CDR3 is TGTGCCAGCAGCACCCGGGGGTTCGGTCAAGAGACCCAGTACTTC. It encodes CASSTRGFGQETQYF.

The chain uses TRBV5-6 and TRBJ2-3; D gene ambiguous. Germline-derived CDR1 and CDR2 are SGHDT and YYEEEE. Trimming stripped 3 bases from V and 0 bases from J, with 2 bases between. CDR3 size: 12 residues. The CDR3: CASSSSTDTQYF. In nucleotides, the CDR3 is TGTGCCAGCAGCTCAAGCACAGATACGCAGTATTTT.

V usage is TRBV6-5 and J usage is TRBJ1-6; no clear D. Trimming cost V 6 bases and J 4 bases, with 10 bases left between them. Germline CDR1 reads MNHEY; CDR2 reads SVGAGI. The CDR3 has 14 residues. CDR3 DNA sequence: TGTGCCAGCAGCCCCGGTGCGTATAATTCACCCCTCCACTTT. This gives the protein CASSPGAYNSPLHF.

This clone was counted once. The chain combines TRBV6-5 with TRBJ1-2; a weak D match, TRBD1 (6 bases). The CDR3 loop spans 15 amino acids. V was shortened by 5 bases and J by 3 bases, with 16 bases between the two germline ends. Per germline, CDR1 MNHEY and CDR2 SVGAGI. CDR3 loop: CASSPSGTRDYGYTF. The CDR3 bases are TGTGCCAGCAGTCCCTCTGGGACAAGGGACTATGGCTACACCTTC.

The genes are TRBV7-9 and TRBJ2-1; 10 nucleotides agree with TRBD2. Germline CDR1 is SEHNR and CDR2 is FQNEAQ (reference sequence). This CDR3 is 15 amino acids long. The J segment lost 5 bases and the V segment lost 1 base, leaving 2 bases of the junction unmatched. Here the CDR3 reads CASSLGTSGDNEQFF. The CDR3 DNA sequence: TGTGCCAGCAGCTTAGGGACTAGCGGTGACAATGAGCAGTTCTTC.

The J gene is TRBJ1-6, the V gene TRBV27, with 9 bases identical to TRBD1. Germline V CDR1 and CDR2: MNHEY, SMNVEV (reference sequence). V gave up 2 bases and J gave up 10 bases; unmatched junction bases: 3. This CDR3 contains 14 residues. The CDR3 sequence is CASSLDRGKSPLHF. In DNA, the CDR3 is TGTGCCAGCAGTTTAGACAGGGGGAAATCACCCCTCCACTTT.

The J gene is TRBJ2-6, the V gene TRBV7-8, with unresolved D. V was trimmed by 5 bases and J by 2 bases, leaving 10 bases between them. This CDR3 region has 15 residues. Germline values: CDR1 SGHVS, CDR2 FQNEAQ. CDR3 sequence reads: CASSPALAGANVLTF. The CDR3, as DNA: TGTGCCAGCAGCCCAGCACTGGCTGGGGCCAACGTCCTGACTTTC.